The entry below gives a single T cell receptor beta chain sequence along with its context. Antigen unknown. Method: immunoSEQ multiplex PCR; TCRdb's copy keeps in-frame clones and lacks some. The top ten hold around 0.35% of the sample, which has about 2.5 million clones, 92% seen once. The data were taken from a study of shared clonotypes between healthy human individuals. CD4+ cells underwent separation, giving CD45RA+ naive and CD45RA-negative memory subsets. CDR1 and CDR2 (germline): MNHEY, SVGAGI. V trimming: 6 bases; J trimming: 9 bases; junction bases outside the gene matches: 14. The CDR3 has 15 residues. Whole-study results and caveats: Enrolling few donors narrowed the genetic and exposure-history diversity that was represented.

The source of this sequence is a man aged 18-30 years in good health. Some clones in this sample may be carry-over from other donors' samples. Sequenced: naive CD4+ T cells from PBMCs. The subset: CD45RA+ positively selected. The J gene is TRBJ1-1, the V gene TRBV6-5; TRBD1 agrees at 9 bases. In DNA form, the CDR3 reads TGTGCCAGCAGCCTGACCGGGACAGGGAAAAGAAAAGCTTTCTTT. Residues: CASSLTGTGKRKAFF.